Following are 3 T cell receptor beta chains from one sample sequenced in a study of OX40 agonist ivuxolimab in advanced cancers. Here immunoSEQ multiplex PCR was the method, and the copy in TCRdb shows in-frame clones only, minus some. The sample includes tens of thousands of clones, over 75% seen only once; the top ten take roughly 0.7%. This sample comprised CD4+ or CD8+ T cells sorted from blood, obtained in a trial of the OX40 agonist ivuxolimab. The receptors shown here come from an adult with an advanced solid tumor such as melanoma, head and neck, liver or kidney cancer.

This clone was found once. The CDR3 protein is CASSLDPGQRTNEQYF. Here the CDR3 DNA reads TGTGCCAGCAGCTTGGATCCGGGACAGCGGACTAACGAGCAGTACTTC. The rearrangement uses TRBV5-4 and TRBJ2-7; D is possibly TRBD1 (7 bases). Trimming removed 0 bases from V and 5 bases from J, with 18 bases in between. The CDR3 length is 16 residues. Germline values: CDR1 SGHNT, CDR2 YYREEE (reference sequence).

This rearrangement joins TRBV28 to TRBJ1-2; D gene unclear. The V and J ends lost 6 bases and 4 bases respectively, with 18 bases between them. Per the germline V gene, CDR1 is MDHEN and CDR2 is SYDVKM. This CDR3 is 15 amino acids long. The CDR3 spells CASSPGGRATYGYTF. CDR3 bases: TGTGCCAGCAGCCCTGGAGGTCGGGCGACCTATGGCTACACCTTC.

This sequence joins TRBV19 and TRBJ1-2; D is uncertain. Looked up from germline, CDR1 is LNHDA and CDR2 is SQIVND (reference sequence). The CDR3 runs to 12 residues. V was trimmed by 10 bases and J by 7 bases, leaving 16 bases between them. CDR3 residues: CATFGSPGGYTF. The CDR3 DNA reads TGTGCCACCTTTGGGTCGCCAGGTGGCTACACCTTC.